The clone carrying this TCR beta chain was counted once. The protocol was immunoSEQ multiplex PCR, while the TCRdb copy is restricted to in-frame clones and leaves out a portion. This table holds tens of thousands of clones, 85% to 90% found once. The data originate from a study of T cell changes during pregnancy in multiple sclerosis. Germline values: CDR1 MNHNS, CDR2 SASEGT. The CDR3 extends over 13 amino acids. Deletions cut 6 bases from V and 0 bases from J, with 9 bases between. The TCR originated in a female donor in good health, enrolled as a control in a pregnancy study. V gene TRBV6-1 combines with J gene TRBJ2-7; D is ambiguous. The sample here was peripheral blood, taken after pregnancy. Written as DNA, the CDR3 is TGTGCCAGCAGCAGACTGAGCTCCTACGAGCAGTACTTC. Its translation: CASSRLSSYEQYF.